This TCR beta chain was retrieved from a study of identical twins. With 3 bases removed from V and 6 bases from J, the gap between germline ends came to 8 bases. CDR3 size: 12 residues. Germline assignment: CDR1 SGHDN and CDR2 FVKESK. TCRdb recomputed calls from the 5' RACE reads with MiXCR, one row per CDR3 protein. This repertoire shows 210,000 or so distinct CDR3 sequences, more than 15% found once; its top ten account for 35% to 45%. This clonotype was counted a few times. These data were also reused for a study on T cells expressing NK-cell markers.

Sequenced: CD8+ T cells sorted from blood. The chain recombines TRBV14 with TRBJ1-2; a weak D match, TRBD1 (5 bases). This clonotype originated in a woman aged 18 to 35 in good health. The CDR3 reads CASSQSGHGYTF. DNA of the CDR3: TGTGCCAGCAGCCAGTCGGGACATGGCTACACCTTC.